Shown below are 17 T cell receptor beta chains from a single sample sequenced in a study of technical replicates of blood from four donors. Generated by immunoSEQ multiplex PCR, the TCRdb table keeps only in-frame clones and is missing some. Of roughly 70,000 clones listed, 85% to 95% were seen once; the top ten hold around 0.37%. Sequencing was carried out using T cells isolated from PBMCs. The source is a human donor in good health.

V gene TRBV10-3 combines with J gene TRBJ2-7; 9 bases fit TRBD1. The CDR3 contains 13 residues. Germline CDR1 and CDR2: ENHRY and SYGVKD. J gave up 2 bases and V 8 bases, and 4 bases lay outside the gene matches. The CDR3 region is CAISNRGPYEQYF. The CDR3 nucleotides are TGTGCCATCTCCAACAGGGGGCCCTACGAGCAGTACTTC.

This chain connects TRBV7-9 to TRBJ2-3; D gene uncertain. Trimming stripped 7 bases from V and 6 bases from J, with 11 bases between. The CDR3 runs 12 residues. The germline gives CDR1 SEHNR, CDR2 FQNEAQ (reference sequence). The CDR3 DNA reads as TGTGCCAGCACCACCCCCGGGGATACGCAGTATTTT. Translated, it gives CASTTPGDTQYF. Together with reference TRBV7-9 and TRBJ2-3, the CDR3 gives the full variable domain: DTGVSQNPRHKITKRGQNVTFRCDPISEHNRLYWYRQTLGQGPEFLTYFQNEAQLEKSRLLSDRFSAERPKGSFSTLEIQRTEQGDSAMYLCASTTPGDTQYFGPGTRLTVL.

J is TRBJ1-1 and V is TRBV11-2; the match to TRBD1 covers 9 bases. The length of the CDR3 is 16 residues. V lost 3 bases, J lost 0 bases, and 5 bases stayed unmatched. Looked up from germline, CDR1 is SGHAT and CDR2 is FQNNGV. CDR3: CASSLGTGPMNTEAFF. As DNA, the CDR3 is TGTGCCAGCAGCTTGGGGACAGGGCCTATGAACACTGAAGCTTTCTTT.

The V call is TRBV7-8, the J call TRBJ1-5; D not resolved. Germline CDR1 reads SGHVS; CDR2 reads FQNEAQ. Trimming cost V 2 bases and J 0 bases, with 8 bases left between them. The CDR3 loop spans 15 amino acids. The CDR3 sequence is CASSLQAYSNQPQHF. The DNA of the CDR3 is TGTGCCAGCAGCTTACAGGCGTATAGCAATCAGCCCCAGCATTTT.

This clone was detected only once. V and J are TRBV9 and TRBJ2-2; 8 positions agree with TRBD2. The CDR3 totals 15 residues. CDR1 and CDR2 from the germline V gene are SGDLS and YYNGEE. V lost 0 bases and J lost 6; bases outside the gene matches: 4. The CDR3 DNA sequence: TGTGCCAGCAGCGTAGCGGGAGGGCGGCCCGGGGAGCTGTTTTTT. It yields the protein CASSVAGGRPGELFF.

This clone was recorded a few times. The chain employs TRBV11-2 and TRBJ1-5, with D tentatively TRBD1 (5 bases). The V end was cut by 0 bases, the J end by 7 bases, with 16 bases between. The CDR3 extends over 16 amino acids. Germline lookup yields CDR1 SGHAT and CDR2 FQNNGV. The CDR3 region has the DNA TGTGCCAGCAGCTTAGAAAGTCAGGGAGGAATACAGCCCCAGCATTTT. Protein product: CASSLESQGGIQPQHF.

The chain joins TRBV27 to TRBJ2-7, with a possible D match to TRBD1 (6 bases). Looked up from germline, CDR1 is MNHEY and CDR2 is SMNVEV (reference sequence). V lost 4 bases and J 7 bases, leaving 14 bases between the germline ends. This CDR3 spans 13 amino acids. CDR3 protein: CASSYSGDREQYF. For the CDR3, the DNA is TGTGCCAGCAGTTACTCCGGCGACAGGGAGCAGTACTTC.

The V gene is TRBV9, the J gene TRBJ1-1; D might be TRBD1 (6 bases). Per the germline V gene, CDR1 is SGDLS and CDR2 is YYNGEE. V gave up 1 base and J gave up 8 bases, with 18 bases separating them. The CDR3 length is 15 residues. This CDR3 is CASSVNGQSVMEAFF. DNA of the CDR3: TGTGCCAGCAGCGTAAATGGACAGAGCGTTATGGAAGCTTTCTTT.

The genes are TRBV27 and TRBJ1-1; D is ambiguous. V shed 0 bases and J shed 2 bases, with 13 bases lying between them. The CDR3 is 16 residues long. Germline-derived CDR1 and CDR2 are MNHEY and SMNVEV (reference sequence). This CDR3 reads CASSLSGSRINTEAFF. The DNA for the CDR3 is TGTGCCAGCAGTTTATCTGGCAGTCGAATTAACACTGAAGCTTTCTTT.

The chain carries TRBV29-1 and TRBJ1-2; D uncertain. Trimming stripped 3 bases from V and 8 bases from J, with 7 bases between. This CDR3 comprises 10 residues. Germline V lookup: CDR1 SQVTM, CDR2 ANQGSEA. The CDR3 sequence is CSVERVGYTF. CDR3 sequence (DNA): TGCAGCGTTGAGAGGGTCGGCTACACCTTC.

This sequence joins TRBV2 and TRBJ2-1; D may be TRBD1 (5 bases). Trimming left V 7 bases short and J 10 bases short, with 8 bases between. The CDR3 consists of 10 residues. The germline gives CDR1 SNHLY, CDR2 FYNNEI. The CDR3 nucleotides are TGTGCCAGCATCACAGGCGAGCAGTTCTTC. Translating it yields CASITGEQFF.

This chain uses TRBV7-6 with TRBJ2-2, with D possibly being TRBD2 (6 bases). This CDR3 spans 15 amino acids. Germline V lookup: CDR1 SGHVS, CDR2 FNYEAQ. V was cut by 2 bases and J by 2 bases, with 9 bases left in between. As DNA, the CDR3 is TGTGCCAGCAGCTTATCCGGGACTAACACCGGGGAGCTGTTTTTT. It yields the protein CASSLSGTNTGELFF.

This chain connects TRBV27 to TRBJ2-7; 7 nucleotides line up with TRBD1. The germline V gene encodes CDR1 MNHEY and CDR2 SMNVEV (reference sequence). The CDR3 covers 15 residues. V was clipped by 7 bases and J by 3 bases; unmatched bases: 12. The CDR3 DNA follows: TGTGCCAGCACCGCTGACCGGGACAGAGACTACGAGCAGTACTTC. Residues: CASTADRDRDYEQYF.

The chain is built from TRBV6-1 and TRBJ1-2, with TRBD1 as a possible D gene (5 bases). V lost 3 bases, J lost 6 bases, and 8 bases lay in between. This CDR3 has 12 residues. From germline, CDR1 is MNHNS and CDR2 SASEGT. CDR3 DNA sequence: TGTGCCAGCAGTGACGACAGCCATGGCTACACCTTC. Translation gives CASSDDSHGYTF.

This clone appeared once. The V gene is TRBV5-1, the J gene TRBJ2-5; a weak D match, TRBD1 (5 bases). The CDR3 runs to 14 residues. The germline CDR1 and CDR2 sequences are SGHRS and YFSETQ. Trimming stripped 4 bases from V and 5 bases from J, with 15 bases between. The DNA for the CDR3 is TGCGCCAGCAGCGGCGGTTCAGGGTTCGAGACCCAGTACTTC. This encodes CASSGGSGFETQYF.

The V and J genes are TRBV5-1 and TRBJ2-7; the match to TRBD1 covers 7 bases. The CDR3 is 15 residues long. Germline V lookup: CDR1 SGHRS, CDR2 YFSETQ. The V and J ends lost 5 bases and 3 bases, in that order; junction bases with no gene match: 11. CDR3: CASSFVDRDNYEQYF. CDR3 DNA sequence: TGCGCCAGCAGTTTCGTAGACAGGGATAACTACGAGCAGTACTTC.

The chain joins TRBV7-9 to TRBJ2-3; no firm D call. The CDR3 is made up of 13 amino acids. Germline values: CDR1 SEHNR, CDR2 FQNEAQ (reference sequence). Trimming took off 1 base at V and 2 bases at J, with 4 bases between the two ends. CDR3: CASSLGLTDTQYF. CDR3 in DNA: TGTGCCAGCAGCTTAGGTCTCACAGATACGCAGTATTTT.